This record covers a single TCR beta chain. This clonotype was counted only a few times. There is no known antigen for this receptor. One base away there is no much larger clone; base qualities are not given. The sample originates from a study of CD8+CD57+ T cells in acquired aplastic anemia (dated by TCRdb to 2016 to 2018). Regarding the complete study: Extracted DNA from sorted CD4+ and CD8+ cells averaged around 3.4 ug, ranging from about 0.17 to 30 ug. CD8+CD57+ expansion was defined as frequency above the mean frequency observed in healthy subjects.

Genomic DNA served as template for TCR beta VDJ combination and CDR3 sequence profiling. An Illumina HiSeq 2000 was the platform used for TCR repertoire sequencing. Per the original workflow: Repertoires were assessed using TRBV/TRBJ rearrangement plots, CDR3 size and DJ length profiles, and Simpson's diversity index. The immunodominant clone was defined as the most abundant DNA sequence in deep sequencing data. CDR3 amino acid sequences were screened for sharing across subjects and compared with published repertoires and the VDJdb database. The raw public reads went through TCRdb reprocessing: fastp at Q25, MiXCR clone calling, in-frame beta chains kept. A single entry per CDR3 protein holds the most common genes and DNA from its merged rows. Clone size and V and J calls follow TCRdb, not the original study. The sample table holds around 170,000 distinct CDR3 sequences, of which around 45% were seen once. The ten largest clones represent around a tenth of the sample.

The full study reports these points: CD8+ Simpson's diversity did not differ significantly between patients and healthy controls (P=0.060). Around 27 CD8+ CDR3 sequences were shared between patients and controls but appeared highly expressed in patients and within their immunodominant clones.

Patients chosen for sequencing had shown expansion of CD8+CD57+ cells by flow cytometry. All patients had severe acquired aplastic anemia diagnosed by International Study of Aplastic Anemia and Agranulocytosis and Camitta criteria. No patient had received any therapy when blood was sampled. TCR repertoires of sorted CD4+ and CD8+ blood T cells from severe aplastic anemia patients and healthy subjects were deep-sequenced in the study. Patients were enrolled under clinicaltrials.gov protocols 00001620, 01623167, 00001397, 00071045, 00081523 and 00961064 in the USA. Ficoll-Paque density gradient centrifugation was used to isolate peripheral blood mononuclear cells. Before DNA was extracted, CD4+ and CD8+ T cells were sorted using either FACS or magnetic beads. The CDR3 runs 16 amino acids, cysteine and phenylalanine included. Only the CDR3 DNA is retained, 48 bases long and in frame from the first base. Based on the germline V gene (reference sequence), the CDR1 and CDR2 sequences are WNHNN and SYGVQD. V is shortened by 8 bases, J by 5 bases, and the region joining them spans 24 bases.

The sequenced sample was sorted CD4+, CD8+, or CD8+CD57+ T cells (not recorded which) from PBMCs. The chain was built from TRBV10-1 and TRBJ1-1; a tentative D match to TRBD1 spans 6 bases. This clonotype originated in a human donor with aplastic anemia. The DNA reads TGCGCCAGCCACTTAAAACAGGGTTCTACGAGTACTGAAGCTTTCTTT. Translated, this gives CASHLKQGSTSTEAFF.